This is a list of T cell receptor beta chains from one sample in a study of T cell repertoires and Cas9 in healthy adults. Sequenced by immunoSEQ multiplex PCR; TCRdb stores in-frame clones only, minus some. The data contain 20,000 to 25,000 clones, over 85% of them seen just once; the ten biggest clones take up around 0.71%. Sequencing was done on a sample of CD4+ effector T cells (CD127+, CD25-, CD137-, CD154-) from PBMCs; culture status not recorded. These receptors were obtained from a human donor in good health. CDR3s leave out the opening cysteine and the closing phenylalanine or tryptophan. Each record gives: D gene, V gene, CDR3 length, CDR3 protein. A D gene is named only where the DNA matches it firmly.

>NA|TRBV7-9|14
ASSPRGVRSGGTIY
>NA|TRBV7-6|12
ASSLSPGAQPQH
>TRBD1|TRBV6-5|12
ASSYRDRQSPLH
>NA|TRBV5-1|13
ASSLGRGARSEQY
>NA|TRBV19|12
ASSIPGGGQPQH
>TRBD1|TRBV18|16
ASSPIHLRTGGRNTIY
>TRBD1|TRBV14|13
ASSLYRGDTGELF
>NA|TRBV28|14
ASSQRAGPWPYEQY
>NA|TRBV6-5|11
ASSQSGLGEAF
>NA|TRBV5-5|16
ASSAEPGQLISNYGYT
>NA|TRBV5-4|13
ASSAIGTSNYGYT
>NA|TRBV28|12
ASRDSNLADTQY
>TRBD1|TRBV7-9|15
ASSKDRDRGMNTEAF
>TRBD2|TRBV28|13
ASSTLAGLGETQY
>NA|TRBV28|13
ASSSLGLFQETQY
>NA|TRBV6-1|13
ASSPLRATNTEAF
>NA|TRBV5-1|13
ASSSSGQYFDEQF
>TRBD1|TRBV5-1|12
ASSLEGQDYEQY
>TRBD1|TRBV11-2|12
ASSWAGGTYEQY
>TRBD1|TRBV7-3|13
ASSFGGQGPFEAF
>TRBD2|TRBV6-6|12
ASSLGGGLYEQY
>TRBD1|TRBV5-4|13
ASSLSGDRGYEQY
>TRBD1|TRBV6-5|10
ASRQGQGRAF
>NA|TRBV5-3|13
ARSLGGVATYEQY
>NA|TRBV10-3|12
AIQDGRRSYEQY
>NA|TRBV7-8|16
ASTYSDLGATGTGELF
>NA|TRBV6-5|9
ASSLQGTQY
>NA|TRBV25-1|14
ASSEYRGPGTDTQY